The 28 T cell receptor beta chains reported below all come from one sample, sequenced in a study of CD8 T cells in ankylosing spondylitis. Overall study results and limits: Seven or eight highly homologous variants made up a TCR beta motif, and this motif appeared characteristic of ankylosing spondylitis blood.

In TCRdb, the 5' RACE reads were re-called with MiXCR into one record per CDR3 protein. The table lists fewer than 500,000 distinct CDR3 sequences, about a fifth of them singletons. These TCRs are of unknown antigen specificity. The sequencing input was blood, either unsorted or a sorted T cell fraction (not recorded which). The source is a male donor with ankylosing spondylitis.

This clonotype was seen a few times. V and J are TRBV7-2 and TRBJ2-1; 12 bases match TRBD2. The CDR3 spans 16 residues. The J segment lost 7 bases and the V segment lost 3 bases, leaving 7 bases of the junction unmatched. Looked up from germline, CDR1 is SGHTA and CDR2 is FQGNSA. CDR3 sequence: CASSFLAGGPWNEQFF. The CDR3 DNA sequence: TGTGCCAGCAGCTTTCTAGCGGGAGGGCCTTGGAATGAGCAGTTCTTC.

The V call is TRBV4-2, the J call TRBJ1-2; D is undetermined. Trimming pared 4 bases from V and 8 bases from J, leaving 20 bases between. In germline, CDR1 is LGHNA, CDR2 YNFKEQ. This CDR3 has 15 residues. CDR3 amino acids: CASSRPSREREGYTF. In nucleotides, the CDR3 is TGTGCCAGCAGCCGCCCATCGCGGGAGAGGGAGGGCTACACCTTC.

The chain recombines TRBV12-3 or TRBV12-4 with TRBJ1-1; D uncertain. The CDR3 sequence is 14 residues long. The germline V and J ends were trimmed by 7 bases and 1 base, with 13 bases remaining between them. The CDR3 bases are TGTGCCAGCACCCTCTGGGCGGCGAACACTGAAGCTTTCTTT. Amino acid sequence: CASTLWAANTEAFF.

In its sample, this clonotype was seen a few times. In DNA, the CDR3 is TGCAGCGTTGAACGGCCCAGGAGCAGCGTTGAGCAGTTCTTC. This codes for CSVERPRSSVEQFF. The rearrangement uses TRBV29-1 and TRBJ2-1, with no clear D. This CDR3 has 14 residues. Looked up from germline, CDR1 is SQVTM and CDR2 is ANQGSEA. V shed 2 bases and J shed 9 bases, with 17 bases lying between them.

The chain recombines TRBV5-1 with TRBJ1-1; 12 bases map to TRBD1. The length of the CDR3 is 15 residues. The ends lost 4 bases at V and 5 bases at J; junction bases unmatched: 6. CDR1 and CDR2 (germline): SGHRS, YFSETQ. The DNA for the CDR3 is TGCGCCAGCAGCAGGGACAGGGGGCTGGGGACTGAAGCTTTCTTT. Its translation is CASSRDRGLGTEAFF.

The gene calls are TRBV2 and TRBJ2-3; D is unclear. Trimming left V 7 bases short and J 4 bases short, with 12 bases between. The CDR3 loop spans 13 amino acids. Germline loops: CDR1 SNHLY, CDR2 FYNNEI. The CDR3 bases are TGTGCCAGCACCCCCGCCTGGGCAGATACGCAGTATTTT. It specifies CASTPAWADTQYF.

The CDR3 nucleotides are TGCGCCAGCAGCAAGGACAGGGGAGCCTTCGAGCAGTACTTC. This codes for CASSKDRGAFEQYF. The chain couples TRBV5-1 to TRBJ2-7, with 9 bases matching TRBD1. CDR3 length: 14 amino acids. Germline V lookup: CDR1 SGHRS, CDR2 YFSETQ. V shed 4 bases, J shed 6 bases, and the junction held 8 bases outside the gene matches. Full variable domain (missing parts from reference TRBV5-1 and TRBJ2-7): KAGVTQTPRYLIKTRGQQVTLSCSPISGHRSVSWYQQTPGQGLQFLFEYFSETQRNKGNFPGRFSGRQFSNSRSEMNVSTLELGDSALYLCASSKDRGAFEQYFGPGTRLTVT.

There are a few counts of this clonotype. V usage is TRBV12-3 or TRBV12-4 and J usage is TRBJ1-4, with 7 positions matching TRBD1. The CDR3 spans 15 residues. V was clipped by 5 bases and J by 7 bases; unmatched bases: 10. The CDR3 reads CASSLAGTAIEKLFF. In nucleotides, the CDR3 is TGTGCCAGCAGTCTGGCCGGGACAGCGATTGAAAAACTGTTTTTT.

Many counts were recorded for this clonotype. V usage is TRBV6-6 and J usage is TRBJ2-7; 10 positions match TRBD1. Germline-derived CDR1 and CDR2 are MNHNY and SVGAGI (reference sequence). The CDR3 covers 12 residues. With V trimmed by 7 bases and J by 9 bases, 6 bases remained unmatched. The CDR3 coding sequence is TGTGCCAGCAACGACAGGGGGCGCGGGCAGTACTTC. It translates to CASNDRGRGQYF.

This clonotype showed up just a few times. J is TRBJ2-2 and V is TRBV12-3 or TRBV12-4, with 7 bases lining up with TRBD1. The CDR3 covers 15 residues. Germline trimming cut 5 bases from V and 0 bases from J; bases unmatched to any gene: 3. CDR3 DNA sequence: TGTGCCAGCAGTAACAGGGGCTCGAACACCGGGGAGCTGTTTTTT. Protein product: CASSNRGSNTGELFF.

The CDR3 bases are TGTGCCACCAGTGATTCGGGACCCTCTAACTATGGCTACACCTTC. This codes for CATSDSGPSNYGYTF. J is TRBJ1-2 and V is TRBV24-1; TRBD1 might be the D (5 bases). The CDR3 sequence is 15 residues long. CDR1 and CDR2 (germline): KGHDR, SFDVKD. V was trimmed by 2 bases and J by 0 bases, leaving 9 bases between them.

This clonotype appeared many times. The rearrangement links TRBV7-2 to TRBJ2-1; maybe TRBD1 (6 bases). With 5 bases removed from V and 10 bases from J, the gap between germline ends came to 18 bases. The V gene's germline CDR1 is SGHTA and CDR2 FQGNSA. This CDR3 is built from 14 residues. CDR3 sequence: CASSLRDITGEQFF. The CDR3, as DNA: TGTGCCAGCAGCCTAAGGGACATCACGGGGGAGCAGTTCTTC.

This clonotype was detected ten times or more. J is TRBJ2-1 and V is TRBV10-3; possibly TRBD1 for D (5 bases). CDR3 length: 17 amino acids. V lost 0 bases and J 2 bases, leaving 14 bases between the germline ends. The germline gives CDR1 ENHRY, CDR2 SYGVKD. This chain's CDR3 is CAISESIQETAYNEQFF. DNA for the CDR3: TGTGCCATCAGTGAGTCAATTCAGGAGACAGCCTACAATGAGCAGTTCTTC.

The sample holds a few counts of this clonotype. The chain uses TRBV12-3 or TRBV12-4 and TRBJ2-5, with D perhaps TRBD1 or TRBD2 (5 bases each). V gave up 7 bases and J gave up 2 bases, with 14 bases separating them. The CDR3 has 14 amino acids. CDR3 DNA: TGTGCCAGCACCTTAGGGACGGGACAAGAGACCCAGTACTTC. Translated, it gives CASTLGTGQETQYF.

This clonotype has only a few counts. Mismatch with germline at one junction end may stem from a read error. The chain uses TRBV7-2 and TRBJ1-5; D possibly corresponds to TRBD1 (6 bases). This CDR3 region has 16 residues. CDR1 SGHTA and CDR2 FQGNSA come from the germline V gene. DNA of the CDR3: TGTGCCAGCAGCTTAGCGCTATTGAGGGACAATCAGTCCCAGCATTTT. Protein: CASSLALLRDNQSQHF.

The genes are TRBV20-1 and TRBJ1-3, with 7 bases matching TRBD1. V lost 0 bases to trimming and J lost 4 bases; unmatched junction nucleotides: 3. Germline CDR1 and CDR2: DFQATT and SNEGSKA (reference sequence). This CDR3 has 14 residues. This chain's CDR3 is CSARDEGAGNTIYF. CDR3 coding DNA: TGCAGTGCTAGAGATGAGGGGGCGGGAAACACCATATATTTT.

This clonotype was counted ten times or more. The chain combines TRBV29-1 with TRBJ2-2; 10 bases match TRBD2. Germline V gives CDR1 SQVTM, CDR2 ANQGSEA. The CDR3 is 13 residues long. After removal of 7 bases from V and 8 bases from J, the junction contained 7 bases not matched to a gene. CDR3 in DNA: TGCAGCGCCTTACTAGCGGGAAGGGGGGAGCTGTTTTTT. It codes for CSALLAGRGELFF.

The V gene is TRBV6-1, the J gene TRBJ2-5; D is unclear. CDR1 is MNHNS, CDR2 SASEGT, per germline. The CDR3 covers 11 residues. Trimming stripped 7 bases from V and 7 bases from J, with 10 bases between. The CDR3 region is CASILEGTQYF. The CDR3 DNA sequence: TGTGCCAGCATCTTGGAAGGGACCCAGTACTTC.

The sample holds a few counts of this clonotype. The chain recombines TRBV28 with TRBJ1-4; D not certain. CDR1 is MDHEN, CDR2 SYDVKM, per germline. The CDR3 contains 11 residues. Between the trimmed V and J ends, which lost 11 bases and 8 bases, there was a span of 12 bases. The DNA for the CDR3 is TGTGCCGTCTCAGAGGGAGAAAAACTGTTTTTT. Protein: CAVSEGEKLFF.

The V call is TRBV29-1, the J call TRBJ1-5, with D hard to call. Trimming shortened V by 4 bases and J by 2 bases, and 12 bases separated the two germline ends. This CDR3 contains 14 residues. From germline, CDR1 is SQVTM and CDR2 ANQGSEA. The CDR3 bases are TGCAGCGTTGTTTGGGGAAGTGGCAATCAGCCCCAGCATTTT. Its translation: CSVVWGSGNQPQHF.

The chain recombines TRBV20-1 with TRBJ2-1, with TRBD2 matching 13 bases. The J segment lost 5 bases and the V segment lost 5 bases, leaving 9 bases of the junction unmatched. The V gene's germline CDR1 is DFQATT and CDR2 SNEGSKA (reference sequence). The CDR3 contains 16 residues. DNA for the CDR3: TGCAGTGCTGAATACATAGGGACTAGCGGGAACAATGAGCAGTTCTTC. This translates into CSAEYIGTSGNNEQFF.

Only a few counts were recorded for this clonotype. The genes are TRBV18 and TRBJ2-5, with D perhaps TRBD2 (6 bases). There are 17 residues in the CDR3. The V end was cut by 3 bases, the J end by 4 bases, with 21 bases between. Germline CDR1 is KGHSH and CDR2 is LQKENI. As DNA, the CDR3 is TGTGCCAGCTCACCCCGCGGGGAGCCCATTCCGAGAGAGACCCAGTACTTC. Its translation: CASSPRGEPIPRETQYF.

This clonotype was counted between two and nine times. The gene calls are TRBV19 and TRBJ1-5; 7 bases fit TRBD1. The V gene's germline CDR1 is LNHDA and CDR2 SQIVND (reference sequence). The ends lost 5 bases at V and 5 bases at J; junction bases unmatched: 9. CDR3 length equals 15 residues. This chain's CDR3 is CASSPMTGTDQPQHF. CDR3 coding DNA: TGTGCCAGTAGTCCGATGACAGGGACGGATCAGCCCCAGCATTTT. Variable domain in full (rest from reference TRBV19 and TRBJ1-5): DGGITQSPKYLFRKEGQNVTLSCEQNLNHDAMYWYRQDPGQGLRLIYYSQIVNDFQKGDIAEGYSVSREKKESFPLTVTSAQKNPTAFYLCASSPMTGTDQPQHFGDGTRLSIL.

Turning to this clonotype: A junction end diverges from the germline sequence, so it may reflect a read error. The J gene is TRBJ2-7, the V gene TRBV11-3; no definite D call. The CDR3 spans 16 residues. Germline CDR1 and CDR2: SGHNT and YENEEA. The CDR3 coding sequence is TGTGCCAGCAGCCTTGATCCGGGCTACTCTTTATACGAGCAGCACTTC. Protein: CASSLDPGYSLYEQHF.

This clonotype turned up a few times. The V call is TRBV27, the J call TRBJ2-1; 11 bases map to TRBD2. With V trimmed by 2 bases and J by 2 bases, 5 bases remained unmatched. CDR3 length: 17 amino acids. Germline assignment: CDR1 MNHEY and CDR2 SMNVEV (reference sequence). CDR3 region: CASSLRPGLAAYNEQFF. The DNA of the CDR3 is TGTGCCAGCAGTTTACGACCGGGACTAGCGGCCTACAATGAGCAGTTCTTC.

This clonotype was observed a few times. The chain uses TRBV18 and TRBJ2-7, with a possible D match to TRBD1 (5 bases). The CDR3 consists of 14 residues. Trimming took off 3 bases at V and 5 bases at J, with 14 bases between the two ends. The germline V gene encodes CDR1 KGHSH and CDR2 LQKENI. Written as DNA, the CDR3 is TGTGCCAGCTCACCGAGCCAGGGAACCAACGAGCAGTACTTC. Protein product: CASSPSQGTNEQYF.

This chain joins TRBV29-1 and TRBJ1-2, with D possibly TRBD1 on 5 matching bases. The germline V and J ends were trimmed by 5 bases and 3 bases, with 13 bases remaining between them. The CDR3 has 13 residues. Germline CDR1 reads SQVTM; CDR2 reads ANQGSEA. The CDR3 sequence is CSVRRGSDYGYTF. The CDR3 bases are TGCAGCGTTAGAAGGGGTTCGGACTATGGCTACACCTTC. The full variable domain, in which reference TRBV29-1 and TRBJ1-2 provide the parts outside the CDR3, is SAVISQKPSRDICQRGTSLTIQCQVDSQVTMMFWYRQQPGQSLTLIATANQGSEATYESGFVIDKFPISRPNLTFSTLTVSNMSPEDSSIYLCSVRRGSDYGYTFGSGTRLTVV.

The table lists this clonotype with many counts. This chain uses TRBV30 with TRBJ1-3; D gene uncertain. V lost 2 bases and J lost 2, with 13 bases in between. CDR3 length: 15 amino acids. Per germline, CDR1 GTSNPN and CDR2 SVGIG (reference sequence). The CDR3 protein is CAWSLGNSAGNTIYF. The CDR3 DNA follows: TGTGCCTGGAGTCTCGGGAACTCCGCTGGAAACACCATATATTTT.